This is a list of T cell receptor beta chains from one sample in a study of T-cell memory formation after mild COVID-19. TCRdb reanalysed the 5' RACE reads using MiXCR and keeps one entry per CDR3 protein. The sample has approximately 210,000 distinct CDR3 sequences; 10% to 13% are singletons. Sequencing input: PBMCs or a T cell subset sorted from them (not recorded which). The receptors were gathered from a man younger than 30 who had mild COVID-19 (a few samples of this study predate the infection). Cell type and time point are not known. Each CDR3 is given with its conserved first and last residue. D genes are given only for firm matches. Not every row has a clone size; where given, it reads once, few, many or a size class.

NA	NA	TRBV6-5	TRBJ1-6	CASSHPGAAPLHF	TGTGCCAGCAGTCATCCCGGGGCTGCGCCCCTCCACTTT
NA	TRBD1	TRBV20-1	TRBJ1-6	CSAGTGVGSPLHF	TGCAGTGCTGGGACAGGGGTAGGATCACCCCTCCACTTT
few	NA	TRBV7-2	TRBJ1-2	CASSFETGRYGYTF	TGTGCCAGCAGCTTCGAGACAGGCCGTTATGGCTACACCTTC
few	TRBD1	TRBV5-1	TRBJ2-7	CASRRQGTYEQYF	TGCGCCAGCAGACGACAGGGGACATACGAGCAGTACTTC
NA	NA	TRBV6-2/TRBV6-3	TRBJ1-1	CASRYRGLGARRTEAFF	TGTGCCAGCAGATACCGGGGCTTGGGGGCAAGACGCACTGAAGCTTTCTTT
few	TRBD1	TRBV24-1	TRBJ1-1	CATSDDTGGTEAFF	TGTGCCACCAGTGACGATACAGGGGGCACTGAAGCTTTCTTT
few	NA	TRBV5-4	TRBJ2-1	CASRGPGPNEQFF	TGTGCCAGCAGGGGCCCGGGCCCTAATGAGCAGTTCTTC
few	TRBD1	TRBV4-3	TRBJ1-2	CASSRGTGLLNYGYTF	TGCGCCAGCAGCCGGGGGACAGGGCTCCTTAACTATGGCTACACCTTC
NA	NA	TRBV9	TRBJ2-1	CASSPGPTDREFF	TGTGCCAGCAGCCCGGGACCCACCGATCGCGAGTTCTTC
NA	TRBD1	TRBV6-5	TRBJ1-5	CASSSHRGLQPQHF	TGTGCCAGCAGTTCCCACAGGGGGCTTCAGCCCCAGCATTTT
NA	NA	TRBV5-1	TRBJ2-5	CASSFGTYQETQYF	TGCGCCAGCAGCTTCGGGACTTACCAAGAGACCCAGTACTTC
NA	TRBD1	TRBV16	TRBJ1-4	CASSQSPLQDRAAF	TGTGCCAGCAGCCAATCCCCACTTCAGGACAGGGCCGCCTTT
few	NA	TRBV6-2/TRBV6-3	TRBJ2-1	CASSYGSGSYNEQFF	TGTGCCAGCAGTTACGGTAGCGGCTCCTACAATGAGCAGTTCTTC
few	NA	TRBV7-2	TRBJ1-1	CASSIRGTEAFF	TGTGCCAGCAGCATACGGGGAACTGAAGCTTTCTTT
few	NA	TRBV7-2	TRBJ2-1	CASSPGVARADEQFF	TGTGCCAGCAGCCCGGGGGTTGCTCGCGCCGATGAGCAGTTCTTC
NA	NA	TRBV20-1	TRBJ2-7	CSAPGQFSYEQYF	TGCAGTGCACCGGGGCAGTTCTCCTACGAGCAGTACTTC
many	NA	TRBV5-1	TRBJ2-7	CASSLQGESEQYF	TGCGCCAGCAGCTTACAGGGAGAGAGCGAGCAGTACTTC
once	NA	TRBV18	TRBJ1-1	CASSLLHNTEAFF	TGTGCCAGCTCTCTCTTACATAACACTGAAGCTTTCTTT